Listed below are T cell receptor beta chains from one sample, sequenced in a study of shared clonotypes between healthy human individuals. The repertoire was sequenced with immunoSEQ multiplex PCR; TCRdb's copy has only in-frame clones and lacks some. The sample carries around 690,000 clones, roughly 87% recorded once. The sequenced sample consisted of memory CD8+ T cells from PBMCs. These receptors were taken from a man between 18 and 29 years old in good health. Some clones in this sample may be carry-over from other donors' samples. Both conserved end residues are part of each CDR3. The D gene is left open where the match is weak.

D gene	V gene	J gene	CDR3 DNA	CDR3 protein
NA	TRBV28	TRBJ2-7	TGTGCCAGCAGTTTACTGGACCGCTGGGTCGACGAGCAGTACTTC	CASSLLDRWVDEQYF
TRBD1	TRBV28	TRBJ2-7	TGTGCCAGCAGCCGGGACAGGGCCTACGAGCAGTACTTC	CASSRDRAYEQYF
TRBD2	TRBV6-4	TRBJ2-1	TGTGCCAGCAGTTGGGGGCTAGCGGGAATTGGTGAGCAGTTCTTC	CASSWGLAGIGEQFF
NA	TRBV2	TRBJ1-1	TGTGCCAGCATTTCAGGGGAGAAGTCCTATAACACTGAAGCTTTCTTT	CASISGEKSYNTEAFF
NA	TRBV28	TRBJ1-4	TGTGCCAGCAGCCCCAGGGCGGGAGATGAAAAACTGTTTTTT	CASSPRAGDEKLFF
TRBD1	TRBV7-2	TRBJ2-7	TGTGCCAGCAGCCTCTGGGGCAGGGGGCGGAGGAGCGAGCAGTACTTC	CASSLWGRGRRSEQYF
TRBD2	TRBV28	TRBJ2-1	TGTGCCAGCAGTTTCATAGGACTAGCGGGACTATCTGCCAATGAGCAGTTCTTC	CASSFIGLAGLSANEQFF
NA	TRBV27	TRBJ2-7	TGTGCCAGCAGTATATCCCCGGGACGGGCAGTCAGCGACGAGCAGTACTTC	CASSISPGRAVSDEQYF
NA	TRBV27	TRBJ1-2	TGTGCCAGCAGTTTCTCGTCCAGGGTCTATGGCTACACCTTC	CASSFSSRVYGYTF
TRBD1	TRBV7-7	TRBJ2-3	TGTGCCGGCGGACAGGGCAATGATACGCAGTATTTT	CAGGQGNDTQYF
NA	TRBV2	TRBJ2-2	TGTGCCAGCAGTGCCGCCAGGGCCCCCGGGGAGCTGTTTTTT	CASSAARAPGELFF
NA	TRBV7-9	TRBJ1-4	TGTGCCAGCAGCTCTGAGGGTTCGGTTGGGGAAAAACTGTTTTTT	CASSSEGSVGEKLFF
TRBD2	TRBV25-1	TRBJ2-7	TGTGCCAGCAGTGAATTTCTAGCGGGGTACGAGCAGTACTTC	CASSEFLAGYEQYF
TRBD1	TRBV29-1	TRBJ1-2	TGCAGCGCCCGGACAGGGGGTAACTATGGCTACACCTTC	CSARTGGNYGYTF
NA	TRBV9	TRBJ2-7	TGTGCCAGCAGCGTAGAACCGGAAGACTACGAGCAGTACTTC	CASSVEPEDYEQYF
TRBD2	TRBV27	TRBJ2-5	TGTGCCAGCAGTTCGCTCGGACTAGCGGGAGGGCAGGAGACCCAGTACTTC	CASSSLGLAGGQETQYF
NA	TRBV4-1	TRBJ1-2	TGCGCCAGCACCTACGACACTTCCAGCTTAGGTGGCTACACCTTC	CASTYDTSSLGGYTF